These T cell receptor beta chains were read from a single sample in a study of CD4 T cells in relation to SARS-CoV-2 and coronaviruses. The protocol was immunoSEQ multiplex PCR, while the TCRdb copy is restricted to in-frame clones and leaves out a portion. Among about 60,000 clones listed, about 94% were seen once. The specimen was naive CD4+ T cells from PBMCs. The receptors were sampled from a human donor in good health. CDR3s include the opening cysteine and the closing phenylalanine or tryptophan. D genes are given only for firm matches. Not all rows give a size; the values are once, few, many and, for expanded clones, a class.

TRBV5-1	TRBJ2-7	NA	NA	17	TGCGCCAGCAGCCCCGGCCAGGCCCTCGGGACGGCCTACGAGCAGTACTTC	CASSPGQALGTAYEQYF
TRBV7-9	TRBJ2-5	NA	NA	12	TGTGCCAGCAGCTTTACAGAAGAGACCCAGTACTTC	CASSFTEETQYF
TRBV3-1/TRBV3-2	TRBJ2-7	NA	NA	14	TGTGCCAGCACACGGTCTTCGAATACCTACGAGCAGTACTTC	CASTRSSNTYEQYF
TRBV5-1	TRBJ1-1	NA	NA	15	TGCGCCAGCAGCCCGGGGGGCGCGTGGAACACTGAAGCTTTCTTT	CASSPGGAWNTEAFF
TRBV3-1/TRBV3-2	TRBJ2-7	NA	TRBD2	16	TGTGCCAGCAGCCCAAATCGACTAGCGGGAGTTGGCGAGCAGTACTTC	CASSPNRLAGVGEQYF
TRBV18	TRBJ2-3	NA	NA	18	TGTGCCAGCTCACTTAAGACCCCGCCTACAGCCTCCGCAGATACGCAGTATTTT	CASSLKTPPTASADTQYF
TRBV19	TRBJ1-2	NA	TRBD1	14	TGTGCCAGTAGTATTACCGACAGGGACTATGGCTACACCTTC	CASSITDRDYGYTF
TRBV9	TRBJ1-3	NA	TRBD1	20	TGTGCCAGCAGCGACGGGACAGGCCTTGGGTTATTGGGGACTGGAAACACCATATATTTT	CASSDGTGLGLLGTGNTIYF
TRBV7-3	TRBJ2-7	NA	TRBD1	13	TGTGCCAGCAGCCCCGGACAGGGCTACGAGCAGTACTTC	CASSPGQGYEQYF
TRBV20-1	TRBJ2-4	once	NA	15	TGCAGTGCTAGTAAGGAGTCGGGGTGGAGGAACATTCAGTACTTC	CSASKESGWRNIQYF
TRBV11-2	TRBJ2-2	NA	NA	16	TGTGCCAGCATCCCCTTAAGCAGGGCCGATACCGGGGAGCTGTTTTTT	CASIPLSRADTGELFF
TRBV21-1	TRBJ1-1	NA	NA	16	TGTGCCAGCAGCGCCCTAGGTAAGGGGTTGTACACTGAAGCTTTCTTT	CASSALGKGLYTEAFF
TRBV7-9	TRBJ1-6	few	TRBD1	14	TGTGCCAGCAGTTCCGACAGGGGCCATTCACCCCTCCACTTT	CASSSDRGHSPLHF
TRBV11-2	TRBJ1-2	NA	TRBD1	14	TGTGCCAGCAGCCATCCGGGACAGGGGTATGGCTACACCTTC	CASSHPGQGYGYTF
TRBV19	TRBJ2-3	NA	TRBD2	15	TGTGCCAGTAAGGGACTAGCGGGAGTCCCAGATACGCAGTATTTT	CASKGLAGVPDTQYF
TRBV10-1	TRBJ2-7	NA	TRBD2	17	TGCGCCAGCAGTCAAGGACTAGCGGGAGGCAGCGCCTACGAGCAGTACTTC	CASSQGLAGGSAYEQYF
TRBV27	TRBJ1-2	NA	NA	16	TGTGCCAGCAGTTTACAGCCCCGGGCAGGGCGACAAGGCTACACCTTC	CASSLQPRAGRQGYTF
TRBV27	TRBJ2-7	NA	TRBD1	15	TGTGCCAGCAGCATAGGGTCCAGGGGGCTTTACGAGCAGTACTTC	CASSIGSRGLYEQYF
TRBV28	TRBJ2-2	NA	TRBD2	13	TGTGCCAGCAGTCGCGGGAGTGGAGGGGAGCTGTTTTTT	CASSRGSGGELFF
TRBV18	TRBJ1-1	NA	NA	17	TGTGCCAGCTCACCCAGGACAGCCTTAGAGTTCGTAAGTGAAGCTTTCTTT	CASSPRTALEFVSEAFF
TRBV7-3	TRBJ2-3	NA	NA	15	TGTGCCAGCAGCTACCGGAGGGGAAGCACAGATACGCAGTATTTT	CASSYRRGSTDTQYF
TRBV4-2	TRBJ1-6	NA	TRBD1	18	TGTGCCAGCAGCCAAGATTATCCCGGGACAGGGAATAATTCACCCCTCCACTTT	CASSQDYPGTGNNSPLHF
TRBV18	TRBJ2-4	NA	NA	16	TGTGCCAGCTCACCACCTCAGGGCGGTGTGGGAAACATTCAGTACTTC	CASSPPQGGVGNIQYF
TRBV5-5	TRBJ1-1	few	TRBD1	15	TGTGCCAGCAGAAAAGGACAGGTATTTAACACTGAAGCTTTCTTT	CASRKGQVFNTEAFF
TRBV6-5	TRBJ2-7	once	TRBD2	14	TGTGCCAGCAGGGCAACTAGCGCTACCTACGAGCAGTACTTC	CASRATSATYEQYF
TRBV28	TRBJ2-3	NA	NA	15	TGTGCCAGCAGTCAGTGGGGCGGGAACACAGATACGCAGTATTTT	CASSQWGGNTDTQYF
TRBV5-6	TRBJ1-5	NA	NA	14	TGTGCCAGCAGCTTGGCCGGCAACAATCAGCCCCAGCATTTT	CASSLAGNNQPQHF
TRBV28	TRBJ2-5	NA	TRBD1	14	TGTGCCAGCAGTTTAATAAGGACAGGCAAGACCCAGTACTTC	CASSLIRTGKTQYF